This TCR beta chain was identified during a study of blood T cell repertoires in COVID-19. Study at large: Sites across the United States, Italy and Spain contributed samples from acute and convalescent COVID-19. T cells, B-cell-depleted T cells, or PBMCs provided the cDNA or gDNA that served as material.

The CDR3 totals 15 residues. CDR1 and CDR2 from the germline V gene are MDHEN and SYDVKM. V shed 10 bases and J shed 10 bases, with 23 bases lying between them. As processed by the authors: Reference gene primer amplification gave estimated nucleated cell counts. Produced via immunoSEQ multiplex PCR; TCRdb's table is partial and in-frame only. V, J and clone size are taken as reported in that table, and D and trimming were inferred from the DNA itself. The table records approximately 180,000 clones, approximately 90% of them present only once. What was sequenced was peripheral blood. The V and J genes are TRBV28 and TRBJ1-6; D is perhaps TRBD1 (5 bases). This sequence was found in a human donor in a cohort sampled during active COVID-19. CDR3 coding DNA: TGTGCCATCTCGGCGGGGCTTTCTCATCGATCACCCCTCCACTTT. Encoded protein: CAISAGLSHRSPLHF.